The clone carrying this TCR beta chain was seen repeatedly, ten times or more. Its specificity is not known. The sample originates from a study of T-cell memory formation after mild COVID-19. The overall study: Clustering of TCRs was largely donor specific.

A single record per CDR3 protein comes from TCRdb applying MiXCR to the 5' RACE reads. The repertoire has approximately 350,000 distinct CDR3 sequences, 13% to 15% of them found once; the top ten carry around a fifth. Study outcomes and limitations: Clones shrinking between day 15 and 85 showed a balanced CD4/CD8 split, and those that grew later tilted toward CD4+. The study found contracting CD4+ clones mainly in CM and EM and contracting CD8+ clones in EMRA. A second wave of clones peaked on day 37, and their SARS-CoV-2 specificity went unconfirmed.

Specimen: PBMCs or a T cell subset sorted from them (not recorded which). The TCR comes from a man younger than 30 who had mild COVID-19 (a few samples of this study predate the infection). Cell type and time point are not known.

This CDR3 reads CASSYRDGTGELFF. The CDR3 DNA reads as TGTGCCAGCAGTTACAGGGATGGCACCGGGGAGCTGTTTTTT. The chain combines TRBV6-5 with TRBJ2-2; no reliable D call. Trimming shortened V by 2 bases and J by 4 bases, and 8 bases separated the two germline ends. The CDR3 has 14 amino acids. CDR1 and CDR2 from the germline V gene are MNHEY and SVGAGI.